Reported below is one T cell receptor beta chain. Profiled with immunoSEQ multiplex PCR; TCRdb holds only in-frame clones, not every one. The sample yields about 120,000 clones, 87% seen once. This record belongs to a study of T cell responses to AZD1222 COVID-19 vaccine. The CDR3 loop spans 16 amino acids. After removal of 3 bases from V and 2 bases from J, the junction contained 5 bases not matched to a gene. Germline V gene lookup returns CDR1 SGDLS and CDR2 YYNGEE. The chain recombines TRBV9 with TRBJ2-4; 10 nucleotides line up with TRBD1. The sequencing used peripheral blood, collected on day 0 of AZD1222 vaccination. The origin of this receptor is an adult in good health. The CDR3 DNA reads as TGTGCCAGCAGCGCTCGGGACAGGGGATCCAAAAACATTCAGTACTTC. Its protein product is CASSARDRGSKNIQYF.